This T cell receptor (beta chain) was captured by sequencing in a study of graft-versus-host responses after intestinal transplantation. Study overall: Isolated intestinal, liver-intestinal, or multivisceral transplants had been given to the recipients. The study gave all recipients anti-thymocyte globulin induction, then tacrolimus and steroids for about three years.

Germline values: CDR1 MNHEY, CDR2 SVGAGI. J gave up 7 bases and V 5 bases, and 7 bases lay outside the gene matches. The CDR3 runs to 13 residues. Worth noting for this clone: Its antigen remains unidentified.

The data were produced by immunoSEQ multiplex PCR, yet TCRdb's version contains in-frame clones alone and is incomplete. The sample lists approximately 100,000 clones, around 88% occurring once. Study-level points and caveats: Allograft clonal ratios (graft-versus-host to host-versus-graft) were high in patients who had graft-donor T cell macrochimerism. Recipient marrow showed GvH clones, some seen first in ileum or blood.

The source of this sequence is a human patient who received an intestinal transplant, so some T cells may come from the graft donor. Sequencing was performed on PBMCs, taken 255 days after intestinal transplant. The rearrangement joins TRBV6-5 to TRBJ1-2, with TRBD1 matching over 7 bases. CDR3 DNA sequence: TGTGCCAGCAGTGAATTGACAGGGCTTGGCTACACCTTC. Protein sequence: CASSELTGLGYTF.